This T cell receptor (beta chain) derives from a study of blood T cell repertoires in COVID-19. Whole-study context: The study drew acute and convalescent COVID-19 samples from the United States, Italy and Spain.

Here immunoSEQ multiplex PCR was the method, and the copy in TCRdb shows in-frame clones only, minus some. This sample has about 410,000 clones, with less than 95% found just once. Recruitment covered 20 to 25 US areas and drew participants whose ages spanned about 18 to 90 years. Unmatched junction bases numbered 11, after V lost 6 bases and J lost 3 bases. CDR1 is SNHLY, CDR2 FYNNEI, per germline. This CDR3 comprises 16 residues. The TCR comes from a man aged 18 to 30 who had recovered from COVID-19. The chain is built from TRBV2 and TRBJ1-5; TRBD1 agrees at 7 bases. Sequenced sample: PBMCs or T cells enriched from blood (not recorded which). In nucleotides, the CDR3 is TGTGCCAGCAGAGAACGGGACAGCGAAAACAATCAGCCCCAGCATTTT. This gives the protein CASRERDSENNQPQHF.